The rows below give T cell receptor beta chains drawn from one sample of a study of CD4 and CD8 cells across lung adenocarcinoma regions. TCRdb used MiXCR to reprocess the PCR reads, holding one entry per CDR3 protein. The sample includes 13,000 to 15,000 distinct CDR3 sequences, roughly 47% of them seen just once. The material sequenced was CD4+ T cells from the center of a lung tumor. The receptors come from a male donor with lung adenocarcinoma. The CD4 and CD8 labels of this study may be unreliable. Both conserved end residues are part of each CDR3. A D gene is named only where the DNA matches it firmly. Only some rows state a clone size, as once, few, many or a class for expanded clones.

cdr3_aa: CASSQEYASGSYNEQFF
cdr3_nt: TGCGCCAGCAGCCAAGAGTACGCTAGCGGGTCCTACAATGAGCAGTTCTTC
d_call: TRBD2
j_call: TRBJ2-1
v_call: TRBV4-1
clone_size: few

cdr3_aa: CSADKPPLNEQFF
cdr3_nt: TGCAGTGCTGACAAGCCTCCCCTCAATGAGCAGTTCTTC
d_call: .
j_call: TRBJ2-1
v_call: TRBV20-1
clone_size: .

cdr3_aa: CASSQGGTNVLTF
cdr3_nt: TGTGCCAGCAGTCAGGGAGGGACCAACGTCCTGACTTTC
d_call: TRBD2
j_call: TRBJ2-6
v_call: TRBV6-1
clone_size: .

cdr3_aa: CASSLADPYNEQFF
cdr3_nt: TGCGCCAGCAGCTTGGCAGATCCGTACAATGAGCAGTTCTTC
d_call: .
j_call: TRBJ2-1
v_call: TRBV5-1
clone_size: few

cdr3_aa: CASSHTQTQYF
cdr3_nt: TGTGCCAGCAGTCACACTCAGACCCAGTACTTC
d_call: .
j_call: TRBJ2-5
v_call: TRBV6-2/TRBV6-3
clone_size: .

cdr3_aa: CASSYSIGGGYEQYF
cdr3_nt: TGTGCCAGCAGTTACTCGATTGGAGGGGGGTACGAGCAGTACTTC
d_call: .
j_call: TRBJ2-7
v_call: TRBV6-5
clone_size: .

cdr3_aa: CASSEHGYGYTF
cdr3_nt: TGCGCCAGCAGTGAACACGGCTATGGCTACACCTTC
d_call: .
j_call: TRBJ1-2
v_call: TRBV10-2
clone_size: many

cdr3_aa: CASRLQAVSPDAQYF
cdr3_nt: TGTGCCAGCAGACTCCAGGCTGTGAGCCCAGATGCGCAGTATTTT
d_call: .
j_call: TRBJ2-3
v_call: TRBV6-1
clone_size: .

cdr3_aa: CASSWDLGDEQYF
cdr3_nt: TGTGCCAGCAGCTGGGACCTGGGGGACGAGCAGTACTTC
d_call: .
j_call: TRBJ2-7
v_call: TRBV7-3
clone_size: few

cdr3_aa: CAITGAPGQDYNEQFF
cdr3_nt: TGTGCCATCACCGGGGCCCCGGGACAGGACTACAATGAGCAGTTCTTC
d_call: TRBD1
j_call: TRBJ2-1
v_call: TRBV10-3
clone_size: .

cdr3_aa: CASKREAGLFTKNTQYF
cdr3_nt: TGTGCCAGCAAGAGAGAGGCGGGTCTGTTTACCAAAAACACGCAGTATTTT
d_call: .
j_call: TRBJ2-3
v_call: TRBV6-1
clone_size: .

cdr3_aa: CASSRVATGDEQYF
cdr3_nt: TGCGCCAGCAGCCGCGTTGCAACAGGGGACGAGCAGTACTTC
d_call: TRBD1
j_call: TRBJ2-7
v_call: TRBV4-1
clone_size: many

cdr3_aa: CASRPWISGSPLHF
cdr3_nt: TGTGCCAGCAGGCCCTGGATTTCGGGTTCACCCCTCCACTTT
d_call: .
j_call: TRBJ1-6
v_call: TRBV27
clone_size: .

cdr3_aa: CASRARGAVTETQYF
cdr3_nt: TGTGCCAGCAGGGCTAGGGGGGCTGTTACAGAGACGCAGTATTTC
d_call: .
j_call: TRBJ2-3
v_call: TRBV6-1
clone_size: .

cdr3_aa: CARRVGGKDTQYF
cdr3_nt: TGTGCCAGGAGGGTGGGAGGAAAAGATACGCAGTATTTT
d_call: .
j_call: TRBJ2-3
v_call: TRBV6-1
clone_size: .

cdr3_aa: CASSARGLEGDTQYF
cdr3_nt: TGCGCCAGCAGTGCGCGGGGGCTCGAAGGTGATACGCAGTATTTT
d_call: .
j_call: TRBJ2-3
v_call: TRBV10-1
clone_size: many

cdr3_aa: CASSYSTSGSRDEQFF
cdr3_nt: TGTGCCAGCAGTTACTCGACTAGCGGGAGTCGCGATGAGCAGTTCTTC
d_call: TRBD2
j_call: TRBJ2-1
v_call: TRBV6-2/TRBV6-3
clone_size: once

cdr3_aa: CAGGLATDTQYF
cdr3_nt: TGTGCCGGGGGCTTAGCCACAGATACCCAGTATTTC
d_call: .
j_call: TRBJ2-3
v_call: TRBV11-3
clone_size: .

cdr3_aa: CASSYSTLRLEAFF
cdr3_nt: TGTGCCAGCAGTTACTCGACACTCAGGCTGGAAGCTTTCTTT
d_call: .
j_call: TRBJ1-1
v_call: TRBV6-5
clone_size: .

cdr3_aa: CASSLVGGGEAFF
cdr3_nt: TGTGCCAGCAGCTTAGTAGGGGGGGGTGAAGCTTTCTTT
d_call: .
j_call: TRBJ1-1
v_call: TRBV7-2
clone_size: many

cdr3_aa: CASSTSGLAAYNEQFF
cdr3_nt: TGTGCCAGCAGTACCTCGGGACTAGCGGCCTACAATGAGCAGTTCTTC
d_call: TRBD2
j_call: TRBJ2-1
v_call: TRBV6-5
clone_size: .

cdr3_aa: CASTDRTGGPGELFF
cdr3_nt: TGTGCCAGCACCGACAGGACAGGGGGCCCCGGGGAGCTGTTTTTT
d_call: TRBD1
j_call: TRBJ2-2
v_call: TRBV6-1
clone_size: medium-sized

cdr3_aa: CASSPEASGNEQFF
cdr3_nt: TGTGCCAGCAGTCCCGAAGCCAGCGGAAATGAGCAGTTCTTC
d_call: .
j_call: TRBJ2-1
v_call: TRBV27
clone_size: .

cdr3_aa: CASSVPGTGTLYF
cdr3_nt: TGTGCCAGCAGCGTACCCGGGACAGGGACGTTGTACTTC
d_call: TRBD1
j_call: TRBJ2-5
v_call: TRBV14
clone_size: few

cdr3_aa: CASGQKAGANDTQYF
cdr3_nt: TGTGCCAGCGGCCAGAAGGCGGGAGCCAACGATACGCAGTACTTC
d_call: TRBD2
j_call: TRBJ2-7
v_call: TRBV6-1
clone_size: once

cdr3_aa: CASSPPKYEQYF
cdr3_nt: TGTGCCAGCAGTCCTCCCAAGTATGAGCAGTATTTT
d_call: .
j_call: TRBJ2-3
v_call: TRBV6-1
clone_size: .

cdr3_aa: CASSEEEGDKNIQYF
cdr3_nt: TGTGCCAGCAGTGAAGAGGAGGGAGACAAAAACATCCAGTACTTC
d_call: .
j_call: TRBJ2-5
v_call: TRBV6-1
clone_size: .

cdr3_aa: CASTHLRGGGETRESSPLHF
cdr3_nt: TGTGCCAGCACTCACCTCCGGGGAGGGGGCGAAACCCGGGAGAGTTCACCCCTCCACTTT
d_call: TRBD1
j_call: TRBJ1-6
v_call: TRBV28
clone_size: .

cdr3_aa: CASSESWGGTGELFF
cdr3_nt: TGTGCCAGCAGCGAAAGCTGGGGGGGCACCGGGGAGCTGTTTTTT
d_call: TRBD2
j_call: TRBJ2-2
v_call: TRBV11-3
clone_size: many

cdr3_aa: CASRGTRGQGADTQYF
cdr3_nt: TGTGCCAGCAGGGGAACCCGGGGACAGGGTGCAGATACGCAGTATTTT
d_call: TRBD1
j_call: TRBJ2-3
v_call: TRBV27
clone_size: .

cdr3_aa: CASRNSGEQFF
cdr3_nt: TGTGCCAGCAGGAATTCGGGAGAGCAGTTCTTC
d_call: .
j_call: TRBJ2-1
v_call: TRBV7-9
clone_size: few

cdr3_aa: CASSERGTGSYEQYF
cdr3_nt: TGTGCCAGCAGTGAAAGGGGGACAGGGTCCTACGAGCAGTACTTC
d_call: TRBD1
j_call: TRBJ2-7
v_call: TRBV6-1
clone_size: medium-sized

cdr3_aa: CASSYPGNYEQYF
cdr3_nt: TGTGCCAGCAGTTACCCAGGGAACTACGAGCAGTACTTC
d_call: .
j_call: TRBJ2-7
v_call: TRBV6-5
clone_size: many

cdr3_aa: CASSEAGGDPDTQYF
cdr3_nt: TGTGCCAGCAGTGAAGCTGGCGGGGACCCAGATACCCAGTACTTC
d_call: .
j_call: TRBJ2-5
v_call: TRBV6-1
clone_size: .

cdr3_aa: CASGLAGTYEQYF
cdr3_nt: TGTGCCAGCGGACTAGCGGGAACCTACGAGCAGTACTTC
d_call: TRBD2
j_call: TRBJ2-7
v_call: TRBV28
clone_size: .

cdr3_aa: CASSLSRDRGMHYGEQYF
cdr3_nt: TGTGCCAGCAGTTTATCGCGAGACAGGGGTATGCATTACGGCGAGCAGTACTTC
d_call: TRBD1
j_call: TRBJ2-7
v_call: TRBV27
clone_size: .

cdr3_aa: CASSLTGSYEQYF
cdr3_nt: TGTGCCAGCAGTCTGACAGGGTCTTACGAGCAGTACTTC
d_call: TRBD1
j_call: TRBJ2-7
v_call: TRBV27
clone_size: large

cdr3_aa: CASRAGLNQPQHF
cdr3_nt: TGTGCCTCTCGGGCGGGTTTGAACCAGCCCCAGCATTTT
d_call: .
j_call: TRBJ1-5
v_call: TRBV6-1
clone_size: .

cdr3_aa: CASSLLGFYNEQFF
cdr3_nt: TGTGCCAGCAGTCTCTTAGGCTTTTACAATGAGCAGTTCTTC
d_call: .
j_call: TRBJ2-1
v_call: TRBV6-2/TRBV6-3
clone_size: many

cdr3_aa: CASSVGFGGGGKETQYF
cdr3_nt: TGTGCCAGCTCGGTGGGGTTCGGGGGGGGGGGCAAAGAGACCCAGTATTTC
d_call: TRBD2
j_call: TRBJ2-5
v_call: TRBV25-1
clone_size: .

cdr3_aa: CASSELAGGGYNEQFF
cdr3_nt: TGTGCCAGCAGTGAATTAGCGGGGGGTGGATACAATGAGCAGTTCTTC
d_call: TRBD2
j_call: TRBJ2-1
v_call: TRBV6-1
clone_size: .

cdr3_aa: CASSDGGSSFGTDTQYF
cdr3_nt: TGCGCCAGCAGTGATGGTGGTAGCAGTTTTGGCACAGATACGCAGTATTTT
d_call: .
j_call: TRBJ2-3
v_call: TRBV10-1
clone_size: medium-sized

cdr3_aa: CASSLGGVGEIGTQYF
cdr3_nt: TGTGCCAGCAGCCTAGGTGGGGTGGGAGAGATCGGGACGCAGTATTTT
d_call: .
j_call: TRBJ2-3
v_call: TRBV7-8
clone_size: many

cdr3_aa: CAISSSGANYNEQFF
cdr3_nt: TGTGCCATCAGCAGTAGCGGGGCCAACTACAATGAGCAGTTCTTC
d_call: TRBD2
j_call: TRBJ2-1
v_call: TRBV10-3
clone_size: many